Below, one T cell receptor (beta chain) is given with its context. The sample holds a few counts of this clonotype. This receptor's antigen is unknown. No much larger clone exists at a distance of one base, and base qualities are not known. Sequencer: Illumina HiSeq 2500. TCR beta libraries were prepared by quantitative 5'-RACE with molecular barcodes. The paper's processing steps were these. A new computational method based on a probabilistic model of VDJ rearrangement was used to identify disease-linked TCR variants. Using fastp trimming at Q25 and MiXCR clonotype assembly, TCRdb reanalyzed the public sequencing data and kept in-frame beta chains. Here each entry gathers all rows of one CDR3 protein and keeps the most common genes and DNA. For this entry, the V and J calls and clone size follow TCRdb and not the study's own pipeline. Present in this sample are over 600,000 distinct CDR3 sequences, 15% to 20% of which were seen just once. About 20% of the sample rests with the top ten.

The data derive from a study of CD8 T cells in ankylosing spondylitis (dated by TCRdb to 2016 to 2017). In terms of the full investigation: T cell receptor beta repertoires were profiled in healthy donors and ankylosing spondylitis patients so that disease-linked TCR variants could be found. The whole study cohort included over a hundred healthy donors and 20 to 25 ankylosing spondylitis patients. Peripheral blood was sampled, and synovial fluid was also collected from ankylosing spondylitis patients. Results and caveats for the whole study, not just this receptor: Some of the motif variants had been reported before in the synovial fluid and blood of reactive arthritis patients, a finding that suggests common disease-initiation mechanisms. The disease-linked clones were reported as significantly enriched in matched synovial fluid samples from ankylosing spondylitis patients. The disease-linked clones had a CD8+ phenotype and were found at relatively low frequencies in peripheral blood. Blood from ankylosing spondylitis patients appeared to be characterized by a TCR beta motif made up of fewer than ten highly homologous amino acid variants.

Spanning cysteine to phenylalanine, the CDR3 consists of 12 amino acids. Just the 36-base CDR3 DNA is kept, in frame starting at base 1. V is pared back by 7 bases and J by 8 bases, with 14 bases lying between the germline termini. The sequencing input was blood, either unsorted or a sorted T cell fraction (not recorded which). The chain joins TRBV12-3 or TRBV12-4 to TRBJ1-2, and possibly TRBD1, on 6 matching bases. The clonotype comes from a male donor with ankylosing spondylitis. The nucleotides read TGTGCCAGCACCACAGGGTCAGGAGGCTACACCTTC. The encoded protein is CASTTGSGGYTF.